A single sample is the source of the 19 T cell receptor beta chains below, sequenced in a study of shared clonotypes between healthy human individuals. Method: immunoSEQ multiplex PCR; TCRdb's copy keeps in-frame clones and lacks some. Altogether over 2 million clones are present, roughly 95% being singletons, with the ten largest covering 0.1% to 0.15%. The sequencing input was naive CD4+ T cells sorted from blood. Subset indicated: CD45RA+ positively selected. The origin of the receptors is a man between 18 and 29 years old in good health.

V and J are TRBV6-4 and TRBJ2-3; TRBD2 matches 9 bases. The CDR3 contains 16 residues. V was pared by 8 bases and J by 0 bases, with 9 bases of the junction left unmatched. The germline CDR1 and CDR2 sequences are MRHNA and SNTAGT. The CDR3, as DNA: TGTGCCAGCGATCGACTAGCGGATGCTAGCACAGATACGCAGTATTTT. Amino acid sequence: CASDRLADASTDTQYF.

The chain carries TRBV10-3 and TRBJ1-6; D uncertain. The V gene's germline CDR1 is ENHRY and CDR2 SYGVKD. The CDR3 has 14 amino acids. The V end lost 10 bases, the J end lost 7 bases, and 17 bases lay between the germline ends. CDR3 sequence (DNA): TGTGCCACCCAAGGTCTCCCCCCCAATTCACCCCTCCACTTT. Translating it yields CATQGLPPNSPLHF.

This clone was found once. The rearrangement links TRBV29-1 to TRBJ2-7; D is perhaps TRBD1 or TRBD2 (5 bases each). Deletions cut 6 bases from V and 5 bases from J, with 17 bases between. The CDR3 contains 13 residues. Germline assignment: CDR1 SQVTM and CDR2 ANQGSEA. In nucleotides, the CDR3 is TGCAGCGTAGGGACGCGTTTAAGCGACGAGCAGTACTTC. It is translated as CSVGTRLSDEQYF.

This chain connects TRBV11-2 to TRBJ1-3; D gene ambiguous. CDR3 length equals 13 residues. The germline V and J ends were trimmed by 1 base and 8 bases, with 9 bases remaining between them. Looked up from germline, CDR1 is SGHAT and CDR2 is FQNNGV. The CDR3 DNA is TGTGCCAGCAGCTTAGGTCGGGAAGACACCATATATTTT. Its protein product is CASSLGREDTIYF.

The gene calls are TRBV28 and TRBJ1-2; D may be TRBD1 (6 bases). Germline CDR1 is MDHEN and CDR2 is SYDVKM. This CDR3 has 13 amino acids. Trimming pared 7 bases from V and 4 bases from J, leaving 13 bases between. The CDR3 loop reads CASTGQRIYGYTF. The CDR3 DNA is TGTGCCAGCACAGGACAGAGAATCTATGGCTACACCTTC.

The CDR3 DNA reads TGTGCCAGCAGCTACCTAGCGGGAGGGGCGTACAATGAGCAGTTCTTC. Its translation is CASSYLAGGAYNEQFF. The rearrangement links TRBV7-8 to TRBJ2-1, with TRBD2 identical over 12 bases. Germline V gives CDR1 SGHVS, CDR2 FQNEAQ. The CDR3 has 16 amino acids. After removal of 4 bases from V and 4 bases from J, the junction contained 5 bases not matched to a gene.

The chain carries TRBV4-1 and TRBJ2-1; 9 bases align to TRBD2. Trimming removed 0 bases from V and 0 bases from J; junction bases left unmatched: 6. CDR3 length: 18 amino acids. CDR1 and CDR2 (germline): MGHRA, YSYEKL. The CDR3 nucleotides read TGCGCCAGCAGCCAAGATGAGCTAGCGGGGAGCTCCTACAATGAGCAGTTCTTC. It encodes CASSQDELAGSSYNEQFF.

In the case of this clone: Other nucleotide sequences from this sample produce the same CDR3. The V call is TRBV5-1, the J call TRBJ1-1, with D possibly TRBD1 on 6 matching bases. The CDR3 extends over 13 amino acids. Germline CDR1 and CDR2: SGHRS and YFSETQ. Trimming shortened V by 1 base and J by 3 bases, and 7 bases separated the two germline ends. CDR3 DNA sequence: TGCGCCAGCAGCTTGTCAGGGGACACTGAAGCTTTCTTT. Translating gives CASSLSGDTEAFF. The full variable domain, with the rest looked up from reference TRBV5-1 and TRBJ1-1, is KAGVTQTPRYLIKTRGQQVTLSCSPISGHRSVSWYQQTPGQGLQFLFEYFSETQRNKGNFPGRFSGRQFSNSRSEMNVSTLELGDSALYLCASSLSGDTEAFFGQGTRLTVV.

The CDR3 spells CASSLDQRISGGFEPQHF. The CDR3 bases are TGTGCCAGCAGCTTAGATCAGCGAATTTCAGGGGGCTTTGAGCCCCAGCATTTT. The chain joins TRBV11-3 to TRBJ1-5; TRBD1 agrees at 8 bases. Germline V gives CDR1 SGHNT, CDR2 YENEEA. The CDR3 contains 18 residues. V was pared by 0 bases and J by 8 bases, with 15 bases of the junction left unmatched.

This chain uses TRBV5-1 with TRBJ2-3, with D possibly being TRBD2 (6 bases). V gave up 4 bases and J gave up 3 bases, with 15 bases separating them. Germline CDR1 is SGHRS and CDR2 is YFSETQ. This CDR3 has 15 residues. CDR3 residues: CASSLGGVQTDTQYF. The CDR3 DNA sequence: TGCGCCAGCAGCCTCGGCGGGGTTCAGACAGATACGCAGTATTTT.

The CDR3 DNA follows: TGTGCCAGCCGACGCGGGCTAAAGGGGGCAGATACGCAGTATTTT. This translates into CASRRGLKGADTQYF. V usage is TRBV6-5 and J usage is TRBJ2-3; D perhaps matches TRBD1 (6 bases). Per the germline V gene, CDR1 is MNHEY and CDR2 is SVGAGI. The V end lost 8 bases, the J end lost 4 bases, and 19 bases lay between the germline ends. This CDR3 has 15 residues.

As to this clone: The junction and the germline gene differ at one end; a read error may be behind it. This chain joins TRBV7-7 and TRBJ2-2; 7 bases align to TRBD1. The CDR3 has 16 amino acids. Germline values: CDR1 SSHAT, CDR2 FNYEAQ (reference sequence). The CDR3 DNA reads TGTGCTAGCAGCTTAGCAGGGACAGCGAACACCGGGGAGCTGTTTTTT. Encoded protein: CASSLAGTANTGELFF.

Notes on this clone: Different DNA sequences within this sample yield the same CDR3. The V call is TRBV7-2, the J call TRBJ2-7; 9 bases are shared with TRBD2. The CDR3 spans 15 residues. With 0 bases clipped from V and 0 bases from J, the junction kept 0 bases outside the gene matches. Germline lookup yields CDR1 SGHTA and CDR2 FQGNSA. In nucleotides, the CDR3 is TGTGCCAGCAGCTTAGCGCGGGAGGGCTCCTACGAGCAGTACTTC. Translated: CASSLAREGSYEQYF.

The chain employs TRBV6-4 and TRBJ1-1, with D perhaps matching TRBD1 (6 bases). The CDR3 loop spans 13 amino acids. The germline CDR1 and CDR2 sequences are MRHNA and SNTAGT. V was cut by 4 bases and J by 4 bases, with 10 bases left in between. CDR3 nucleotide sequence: TGTGCCAGCAGTGGACAGGTGGGCACTGAAGCTTTCTTT. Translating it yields CASSGQVGTEAFF.

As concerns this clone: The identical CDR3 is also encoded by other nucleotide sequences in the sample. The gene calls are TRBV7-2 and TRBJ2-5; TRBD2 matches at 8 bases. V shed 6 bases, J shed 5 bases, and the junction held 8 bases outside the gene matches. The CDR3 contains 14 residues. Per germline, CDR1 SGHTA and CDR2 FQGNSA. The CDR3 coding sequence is TGTGCCAGCAGTTCTGGACTAGCCGGGGAGACCCAGTACTTC. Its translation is CASSSGLAGETQYF.

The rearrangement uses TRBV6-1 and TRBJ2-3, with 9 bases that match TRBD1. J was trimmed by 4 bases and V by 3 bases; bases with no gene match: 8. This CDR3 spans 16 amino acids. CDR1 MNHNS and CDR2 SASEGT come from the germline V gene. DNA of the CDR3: TGTGCCAGCAGTGATGCCGGGACAGGGAGCCCAGATACGCAGTATTTT. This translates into CASSDAGTGSPDTQYF.

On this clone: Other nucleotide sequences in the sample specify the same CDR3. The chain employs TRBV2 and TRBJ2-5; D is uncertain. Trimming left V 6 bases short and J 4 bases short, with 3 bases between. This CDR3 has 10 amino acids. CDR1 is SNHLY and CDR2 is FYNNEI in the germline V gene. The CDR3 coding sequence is TGTGCCAGCAGAATAGAGACCCAGTACTTC. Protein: CASRIETQYF.

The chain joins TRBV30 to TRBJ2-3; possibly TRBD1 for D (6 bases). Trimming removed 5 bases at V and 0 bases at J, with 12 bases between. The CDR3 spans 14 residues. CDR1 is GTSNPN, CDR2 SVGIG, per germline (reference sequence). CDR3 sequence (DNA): TGTGCCTGGGCACAGGGTATTAGCACAGATACGCAGTATTTT. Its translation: CAWAQGISTDTQYF.

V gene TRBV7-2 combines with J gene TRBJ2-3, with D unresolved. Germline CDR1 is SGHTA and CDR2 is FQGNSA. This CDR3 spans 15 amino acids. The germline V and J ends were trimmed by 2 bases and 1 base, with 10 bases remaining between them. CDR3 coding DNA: TGTGCCAGCAGCTTATACGACTTAGGCACAGATACGCAGTATTTT. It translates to CASSLYDLGTDTQYF.